The 27 T cell receptor beta chains below all came from one sample that was sequenced in a study of cytomegalovirus exposure and HLA in healthy donors. Both 60 Vbeta primers and 13 Jbeta primers went into the PCR. Some clones are missing from TCRdb's copy, which holds only in-frame ones; the method was immunoSEQ multiplex PCR. The data contain 100,000 to 150,000 clones, about 81% of them singletons. Sequencing used PBMCs. The receptors were gathered from a woman aged 50 to 65 in good health and CMV-seropositive.

J is TRBJ1-2 and V is TRBV5-6; 8 bases agree with TRBD1. The CDR3 runs to 15 residues. V shed 3 bases, J shed 3 bases, and the junction held 7 bases outside the gene matches. Germline values: CDR1 SGHDT, CDR2 YYEEEE. The CDR3 sequence is CASSWGLQGDYGYTF. The CDR3 DNA follows: TGTGCCAGCAGCTGGGGCTTACAGGGGGACTATGGCTACACCTTC.

In DNA form, the CDR3 reads TGCAGTGCTACCTACGGGGATACGCAGTATTTT. This translates into CSATYGDTQYF. This chain links TRBV20-1 with TRBJ2-3; D is uncertain. Between the trimmed V and J ends, which lost 4 bases and 6 bases, there was a span of 8 bases. The CDR3 spans 11 residues. CDR1 is DFQATT, CDR2 SNEGSKA, per germline (reference sequence).

V is TRBV5-1 and J is TRBJ2-5; TRBD2 agrees at 10 bases. From germline, CDR1 is SGHRS and CDR2 YFSETQ. The V gene end was trimmed by 4 bases and the J gene end by 5 bases; junction bases not matched to a gene: 8. CDR3 length: 15 amino acids. In DNA form, the CDR3 reads TGCGCCAGCAGCCAAAGCGGGGGGGAGGTTGAGACCCAGTACTTC. Encoded protein: CASSQSGGEVETQYF.

The chain combines TRBV7-2 with TRBJ2-7, with D perhaps matching TRBD2 (6 bases). The CDR3 sequence is 15 residues long. Germline V gives CDR1 SGHTA, CDR2 FQGNSA. The V gene lost 1 base and the J gene lost 3 bases, with 13 bases spanning the gap. Written as DNA, the CDR3 is TGTGCCAGCAGCTTAGTAGGGGAGGTCATCTACGAGCAGTACTTC. This codes for CASSLVGEVIYEQYF.

The rearrangement links TRBV6-5 to TRBJ1-5; D gene uncertain. Trimming shortened V by 6 bases and J by 1 base, and 10 bases separated the two germline ends. The CDR3 extends over 14 amino acids. From germline, CDR1 is MNHEY and CDR2 SVGAGI. The DNA of the CDR3 is TGTGCCAGCAGCCGGTCCGGGAGCAATCAGCCCCAGCATTTT. It specifies CASSRSGSNQPQHF.

The chain carries TRBV2 and TRBJ2-3; 13 nucleotides agree with TRBD2. The CDR3 loop spans 15 amino acids. V dropped 6 bases and J dropped 5; count of bases not matched to a gene: 5. The germline CDR1 and CDR2 sequences are SNHLY and FYNNEI. In DNA, the CDR3 is TGTGCCAGCAGGTCCCGACTAGCGGGGGGAGATACGCAGTATTTT. Amino acid sequence: CASRSRLAGGDTQYF.

The chain uses TRBV30 and TRBJ2-7; possible D gene TRBD2, 5 bases. The V end lost 0 bases, the J end lost 7 bases, and 13 bases lay between the germline ends. The CDR3 has 13 amino acids. Germline V lookup: CDR1 GTSNPN, CDR2 SVGIG (reference sequence). This CDR3 is CAWSVRGLWEQYF. In DNA, the CDR3 is TGTGCCTGGAGTGTACGGGGATTGTGGGAGCAGTACTTC.

The J gene is TRBJ1-6, the V gene TRBV19; 9 bases line up with TRBD1. The germline gives CDR1 LNHDA, CDR2 SQIVND (reference sequence). The CDR3 runs to 14 residues. J lost 13 bases, V lost 7 bases, and 11 bases had no gene match. The DNA of the CDR3 is TGTGCCAGTACCCCGGACAGGGGAGGATCGCCCCTCCACTTT. It codes for CASTPDRGGSPLHF.

In regard to this clone: At one end the junction does not follow the germline gene, possibly because of a read error. V and J are TRBV7-7 and TRBJ2-5, with 9 positions matching TRBD2. The CDR3 extends over 15 amino acids. In germline, CDR1 is SSHAT, CDR2 FNYEAQ (reference sequence). Here the CDR3 reads CASSLRLAGQETQYF. CDR3 nucleotides: TGTGCTAGCAGCCTGAGGCTAGCGGGGCAAGAGACCCAGTACTTC.

A word on this clone: One end of the junction fails to match germline, which may point to a read error. The gene calls are TRBV7-7 and TRBJ2-1, with TRBD2 matching over 7 bases. The CDR3 runs 14 residues. Germline lookup yields CDR1 SSHAT and CDR2 FNYEAQ (reference sequence). The CDR3 here is CASSLALADNEQFF. CDR3 DNA sequence: TGTGCTAGCAGCTTGGCCCTAGCGGACAATGAGCAGTTCTTC.

V and J are TRBV6-5 and TRBJ1-1; D gene unclear. Per the germline V gene, CDR1 is MNHEY and CDR2 is SVGAGI. V was pared by 5 bases and J by 2 bases, with 12 bases between. The CDR3 sequence is 14 residues long. This chain's CDR3 is CASSPDGENTEAFF. For the CDR3, the DNA is TGTGCCAGCAGTCCGGACGGGGAAAACACTGAAGCTTTCTTT.

The V and J genes are TRBV29-1 and TRBJ2-7, with a weak D call TRBD2 (12 bases). The V and J ends lost 4 bases and 3 bases respectively, with 22 bases between them. The germline V gene encodes CDR1 SQVTM and CDR2 ANQGSEA. The CDR3 sequence is 16 residues long. In nucleotides, the CDR3 is TGCAGCGTTGGGGGACAGGGGGGACTAGCGGGCTACGAGCAGTACTTC. It yields the protein CSVGGQGGLAGYEQYF.

This clone occurred a few times. The rearrangement joins TRBV9 to TRBJ1-4, with D hard to call. The CDR3 contains 13 residues. The V gene lost 3 bases and the J gene lost 11 bases, with 14 bases spanning the gap. Germline CDR1 reads SGDLS; CDR2 reads YYNGEE. Here the CDR3 reads CASSATGFGKLFF. CDR3 bases: TGTGCCAGCAGCGCGACGGGATTTGGGAAACTGTTTTTT.

The chain is built from TRBV5-1 and TRBJ1-2, with 9 nucleotides matching TRBD1. The germline V gene encodes CDR1 SGHRS and CDR2 YFSETQ. After removal of 6 bases from V and 14 bases from J, the junction contained 8 bases not matched to a gene. This CDR3 region has 11 residues. CDR3 protein: CASTGQGGETF. The CDR3 nucleotides read TGCGCCAGCACGGGACAGGGAGGAGAAACCTTC.

V usage is TRBV7-9 and J usage is TRBJ1-2; 8 nucleotides align to TRBD1. The germline gives CDR1 SEHNR, CDR2 FQNEAQ (reference sequence). CDR3 length: 15 amino acids. V shed 5 bases, J shed 2 bases, and the junction held 7 bases outside the gene matches. In nucleotides, the CDR3 is TGTGCCAGCAGCGATACAGGGGGAGCCAACTATGGCTACACCTTC. This sequence encodes CASSDTGGANYGYTF.

The chain is built from TRBV27 and TRBJ2-3; TRBD2 agrees at 8 bases. Per the germline V gene, CDR1 is MNHEY and CDR2 is SMNVEV (reference sequence). Trimming cost V 4 bases and J 2 bases; bases outside gene matches: 5. The CDR3 runs 15 residues. CDR3 DNA sequence: TGTGCCAGCAGTTCCGGACTAGCAAACACAGATACGCAGTATTTT. Translated, it gives CASSSGLANTDTQYF.

The chain carries TRBV27 and TRBJ2-5; TRBD2 aligns across 8 bases. CDR1 MNHEY and CDR2 SMNVEV come from the germline V gene (reference sequence). There are 15 residues in the CDR3. With V trimmed by 3 bases and J by 5 bases, 8 bases remained unmatched. The DNA for the CDR3 is TGTGCCAGCAGTTTCGGAGCGGGGGCGAGGGAGACCCAGTACTTC. Residues: CASSFGAGARETQYF.

This chain connects TRBV11-3 to TRBJ1-1; D remains unclear. CDR1 is SGHNT and CDR2 is YENEEA in the germline V gene. Trimming removed 3 bases at V and 1 base at J, with 6 bases between. This CDR3 comprises 13 residues. CDR3 nucleotides: TGTGCCAGCAGCTTCTCAGAGAACACTGAAGCTTTCTTT. The encoded protein is CASSFSENTEAFF.

The V call is TRBV11-2, the J call TRBJ1-1, with D unresolved. CDR1 and CDR2 from the germline V gene are SGHAT and FQNNGV. The CDR3 has 16 residues. The ends were cut back, 3 bases at V and 3 bases at J, with 17 bases in the middle. As DNA, the CDR3 is TGTGCCAGCAGCTTCGGCGGGGAAGTCGGAGACACTGAAGCTTTCTTT. Translating it yields CASSFGGEVGDTEAFF.

The gene calls are TRBV7-3 and TRBJ1-2; tentatively, D is TRBD1 (5 bases). CDR3 size: 13 residues. V lost 6 bases and J lost 6, with 14 bases in between. Germline V lookup: CDR1 SGHTA, CDR2 FQGTGA. The CDR3 coding sequence is TGTGCCAGCAGATCGACAGCCCAAGATGGCTACACCTTC. It encodes CASRSTAQDGYTF.

The chain is built from TRBV2 and TRBJ2-1; 14 bases are shared with TRBD2. CDR3 length equals 14 residues. V was pared by 9 bases and J by 15 bases, with 13 bases of the junction left unmatched. Germline loops: CDR1 SNHLY, CDR2 FYNNEI. CDR3 nucleotides: TGTGCCAGACGAGGACTAGCGGGAGGCCCCGTGGGGTTCTTC. Protein: CARRGLAGGPVGFF.

The V and J genes are TRBV5-1 and TRBJ2-1; the match to TRBD1 covers 9 bases. Germline V CDR1 and CDR2: SGHRS, YFSETQ. Trimming cost V 2 bases and J 4 bases; bases outside gene matches: 4. This CDR3 is 15 amino acids long. CDR3 bases: TGCGCCAGCAGCTTTGGGGACAGGGAGTACAATGAGCAGTTCTTC. The encoded protein is CASSFGDREYNEQFF.

The chain uses TRBV11-2 and TRBJ2-7, with a weak D call TRBD1 (7 bases). CDR1 is SGHAT, CDR2 FQNNGV, per germline. V was cut by 1 base and J by 2 bases, with 18 bases left in between. This CDR3 is built from 17 residues. The CDR3 nucleotides read TGTGCCAGCAGCTTAGGGACGGGGCGGGACAGCACCTACGAGCAGTACTTC. Its protein product is CASSLGTGRDSTYEQYF.

The V gene is TRBV10-3, the J gene TRBJ1-2, with D perhaps TRBD1 (5 bases). This CDR3 has 16 amino acids. Trimming removed 4 bases from V and 2 bases from J, with 17 bases in between. CDR1 and CDR2 (germline): ENHRY, SYGVKD. CDR3 region: CAISGVRGGVNYGYTF. The CDR3 DNA is TGTGCCATCAGTGGTGTGCGTGGAGGGGTGAACTATGGCTACACCTTC.

This clone has a handful of counts. The V gene is TRBV18, the J gene TRBJ1-2, with D possibly being TRBD1 (6 bases). V was clipped by 1 base and J by 2 bases, with 11 bases between them. The CDR3 runs 15 residues. In germline, CDR1 is KGHSH, CDR2 LQKENI. The CDR3 sequence: CASSPLRGANYGYTF. The CDR3 DNA reads TGTGCCAGCTCACCACTACGGGGGGCAAACTATGGCTACACCTTC.

V and J are TRBV19 and TRBJ2-5, with D tentatively TRBD1 (8 bases). The CDR3 extends over 15 amino acids. The germline CDR1 and CDR2 sequences are LNHDA and SQIVND (reference sequence). Trimming left V 4 bases short and J 2 bases short, with 14 bases between. The CDR3 DNA sequence: TGTGCCAGTAGTACGGACAGGGAGGGGCAAGAGACCCAGTACTTC. It codes for CASSTDREGQETQYF.

V gene TRBV6-5 combines with J gene TRBJ1-2, with a possible D match to TRBD1 (6 bases). From germline, CDR1 is MNHEY and CDR2 SVGAGI. V lost 6 bases and J lost 7, with 15 bases in between. This CDR3 has 13 amino acids. CDR3 nucleotide sequence: TGTGCCAGCAGACCAACAGGGACCTCTGGCTACACCTTC. Translating gives CASRPTGTSGYTF.